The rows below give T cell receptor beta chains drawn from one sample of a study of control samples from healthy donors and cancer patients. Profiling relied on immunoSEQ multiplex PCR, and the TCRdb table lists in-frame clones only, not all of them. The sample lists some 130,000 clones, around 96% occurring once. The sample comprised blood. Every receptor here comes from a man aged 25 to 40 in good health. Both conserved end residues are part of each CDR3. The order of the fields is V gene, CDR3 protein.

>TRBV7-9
CASSGTSGFNEQFF
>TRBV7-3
CASSLDLNTGELFF
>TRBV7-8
CASSFTNQPQHF
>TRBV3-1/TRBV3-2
CASSQDPGKVSNEQFF
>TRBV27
CASTSSPGQGAFNYGYTF
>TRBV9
CASSSTGGSGNTIYF
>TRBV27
CAGKGQGAAEQYF
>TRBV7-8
CASSLAGDSPLHF
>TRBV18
CASSPREGAVEQYF
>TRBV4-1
CASSQARGGAYEQYF
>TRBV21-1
CASTPLAGFSYNEQFF
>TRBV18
CASSPGTETSGANVLTF
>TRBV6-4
CASSEELGLTPLHF
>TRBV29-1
CSVYRGANTGELFF
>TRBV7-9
CASSLAGGQPQHF
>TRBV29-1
CSVEVGLGGEQYF
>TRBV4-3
CASSQDYDRLYEKLFF
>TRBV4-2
CASSRAREETQYF
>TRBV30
CAWAPGGEKLFF
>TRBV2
CASSDPAGHSYEQYF
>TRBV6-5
CASSYGTASGDNEQFF
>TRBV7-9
CASSFKGQDSYEQYF
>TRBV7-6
CASSLAVGAVGQETQYF
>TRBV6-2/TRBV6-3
CASSYQGVRTGELFF
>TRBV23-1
CASSQKQGAKVNYGYTF
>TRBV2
CASSESRVGGQKLFF
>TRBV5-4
CASSFGRGADTQYF
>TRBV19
CASRGSSYNEQFF
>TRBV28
CASSPWTGTTNEKLFF
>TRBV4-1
CAYPAVAKNIQYF
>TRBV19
CASTLSGVQPQHF
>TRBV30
CAWSEGSAQPQHF
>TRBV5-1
CASGNRDGLNTEAFF
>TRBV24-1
CATSDRTARGQHF
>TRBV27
CASSDLGQPQHF
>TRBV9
CASSPLLVNTEAFF
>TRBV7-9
CASSFQSLTQYF
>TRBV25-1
CASSGGTVFSGANVLTF
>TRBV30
CAWSVWGRETQYF
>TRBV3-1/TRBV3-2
CASTTTQTGAGYGYTF
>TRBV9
CASSVEGRNQPQHF
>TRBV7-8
CASSLGEAGELFF